This T cell receptor (beta chain) came from a study of shared clonotypes between healthy human individuals. The data were produced by immunoSEQ multiplex PCR, yet TCRdb's version contains in-frame clones alone and is incomplete. The table records 2.3 million or so clones, 85% to 95% of them present only once. Regarding this clone: Other nucleotide sequences from this sample produce the same CDR3.

Trimming removed 5 bases from V and 1 base from J; junction bases left unmatched: 2. There are 14 residues in the CDR3. Germline assignment: CDR1 SNHLY and CDR2 FYNNEI. Sequencing used naive CD4+ T cells from PBMCs. Documented subset: CD45RA+ positively selected. The receptor's source is a man aged 18 to 30 in good health. Some clones in this sample may be carry-over from other donors' samples. The chain uses TRBV2 and TRBJ1-1, with 9 bases lining up with TRBD1. CDR3 protein: CASSRQGGNTEAFF. DNA for the CDR3: TGTGCCAGCAGTCGACAGGGGGGGAACACTGAAGCTTTCTTT.